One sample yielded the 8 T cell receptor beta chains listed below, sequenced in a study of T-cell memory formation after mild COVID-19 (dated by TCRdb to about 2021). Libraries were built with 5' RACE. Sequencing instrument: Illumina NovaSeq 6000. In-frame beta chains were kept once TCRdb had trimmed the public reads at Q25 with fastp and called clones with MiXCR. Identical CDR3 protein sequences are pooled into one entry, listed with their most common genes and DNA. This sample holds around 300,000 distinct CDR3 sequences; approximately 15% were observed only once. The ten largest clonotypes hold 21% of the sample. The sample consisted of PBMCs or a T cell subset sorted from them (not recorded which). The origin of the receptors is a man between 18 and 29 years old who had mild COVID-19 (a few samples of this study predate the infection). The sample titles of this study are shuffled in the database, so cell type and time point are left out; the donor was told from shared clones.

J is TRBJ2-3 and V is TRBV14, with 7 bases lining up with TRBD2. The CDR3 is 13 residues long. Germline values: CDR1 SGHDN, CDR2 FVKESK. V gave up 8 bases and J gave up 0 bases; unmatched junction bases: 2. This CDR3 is CASGRGSTDTQYF. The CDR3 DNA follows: TGTGCCAGCGGGCGGGGGAGCACAGATACGCAGTATTTT.

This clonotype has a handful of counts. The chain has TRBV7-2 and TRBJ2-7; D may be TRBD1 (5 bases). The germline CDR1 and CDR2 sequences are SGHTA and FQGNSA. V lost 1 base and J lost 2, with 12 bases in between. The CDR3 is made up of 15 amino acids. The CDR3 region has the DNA TGTGCCAGCAGCTTAGTGTCTCAGGGCGCCTACGAGCAGTACTTC. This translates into CASSLVSQGAYEQYF.

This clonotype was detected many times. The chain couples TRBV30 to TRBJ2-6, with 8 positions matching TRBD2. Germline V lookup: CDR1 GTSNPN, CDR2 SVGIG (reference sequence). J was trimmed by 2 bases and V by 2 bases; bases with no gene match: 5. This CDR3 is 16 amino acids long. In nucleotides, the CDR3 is TGTGCCTGGAGTAAGCTGCGGGGGGCTGGGGCCAACGTCCTGACTTTC. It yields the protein CAWSKLRGAGANVLTF.

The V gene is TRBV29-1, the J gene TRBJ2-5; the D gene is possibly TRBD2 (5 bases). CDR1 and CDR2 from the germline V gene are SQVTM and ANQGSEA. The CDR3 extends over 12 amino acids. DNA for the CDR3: TGCAACCGGCGGTTCGGAGGAGAGACCCAGTACTTC. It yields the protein CNRRFGGETQYF. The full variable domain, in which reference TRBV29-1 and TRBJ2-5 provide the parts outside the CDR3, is SAVISQKPSRDICQRGTSLTIQCQVDSQVTMMFWYRQQPGQSLTLIATANQGSEATYESGFVIDKFPISRPNLTFSTLTVSNMSPEDSSIYLCNRRFGGETQYFGPGTRLLVL.

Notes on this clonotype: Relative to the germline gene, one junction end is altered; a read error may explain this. CDR3: CASRYSYSGELFF. CDR3 in DNA: TGTGCCAGCAGATACTCCTACTCCGGGGAGCTGTTTTTT. The chain carries TRBV6-5 and TRBJ2-2; D is uncertain. Germline V lookup: CDR1 MNHEY, CDR2 SVGAGI. This CDR3 spans 13 amino acids.

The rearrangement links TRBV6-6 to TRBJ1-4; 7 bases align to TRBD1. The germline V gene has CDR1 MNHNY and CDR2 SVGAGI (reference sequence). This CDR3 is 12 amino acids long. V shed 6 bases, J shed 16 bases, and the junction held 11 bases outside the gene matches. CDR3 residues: CASSLQGTKAFF. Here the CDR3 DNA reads TGTGCCAGCAGCCTACAGGGGACAAAGGCGTTTTTT.

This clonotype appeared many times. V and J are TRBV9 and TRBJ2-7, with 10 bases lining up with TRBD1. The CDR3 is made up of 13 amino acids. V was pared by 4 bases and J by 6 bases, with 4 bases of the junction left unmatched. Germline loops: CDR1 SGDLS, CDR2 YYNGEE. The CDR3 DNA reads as TGTGCCAGCAGCCGGGACAGGGGTGGCGAGCAGTACGTC. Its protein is CASSRDRGGEQYV.

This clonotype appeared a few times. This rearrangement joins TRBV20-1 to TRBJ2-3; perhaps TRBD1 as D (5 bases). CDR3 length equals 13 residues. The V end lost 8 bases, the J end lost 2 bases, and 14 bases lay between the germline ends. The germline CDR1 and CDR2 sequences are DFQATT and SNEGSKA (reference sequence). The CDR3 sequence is CSPGRTHTDTQYF. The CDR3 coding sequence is TGCAGTCCGGGCCGGACACACACAGATACGCAGTATTTT.